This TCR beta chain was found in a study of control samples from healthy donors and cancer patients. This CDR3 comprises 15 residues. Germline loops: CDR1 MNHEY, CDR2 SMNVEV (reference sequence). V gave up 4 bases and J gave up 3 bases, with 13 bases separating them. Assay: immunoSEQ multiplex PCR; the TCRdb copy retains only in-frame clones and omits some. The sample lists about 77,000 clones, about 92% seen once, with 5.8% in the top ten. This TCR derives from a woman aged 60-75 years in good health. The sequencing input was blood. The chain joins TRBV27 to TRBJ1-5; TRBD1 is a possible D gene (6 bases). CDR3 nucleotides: TGTGCCAGCAGTTCCCTACAGGGCCCCAATCAGCCCCAGCATTTT. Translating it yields CASSSLQGPNQPQHF.